This TCR beta chain derives from a study of CD8 T cells in ankylosing spondylitis. General study findings and limits: CD8+ disease-linked clones were present at relatively low frequencies in blood. Matched ankylosing spondylitis synovial fluid reportedly showed significant enrichment of disease-linked clones. Blood from ankylosing spondylitis patients appeared to carry a characteristic roughly 8-variant TCR beta motif. Certain motif variants had earlier appeared in reactive arthritis synovial fluid and blood.

This clonotype was picked up a small number of times. Antigen: not known. The authors made TCR beta libraries by quantitative 5'-RACE with molecular barcodes. TCRdb re-analysed the 5' RACE reads in MiXCR, keeping a single row per CDR3 protein. The sample comprises some 400,000 distinct CDR3 sequences, 20% to 25% of which are singletons, and approximately 15% rests with the top ten. Germline V gene sequence: CDR1 GTSNPN, CDR2 SVGIG (reference sequence). Unmatched junction bases numbered 8, after V lost 0 bases and J lost 4 bases. This CDR3 spans 15 amino acids. Sequenced: blood, either unsorted or a sorted T cell fraction (not recorded which). The gene calls are TRBV30 and TRBJ2-7; 8 nucleotides align to TRBD1. The receptor was derived from a male donor with ankylosing spondylitis. Written as DNA, the CDR3 is TGTGCCTGGAGTGTTAGGACAGGGATCCTGTACGAGCAGTACTTC. It specifies CAWSVRTGILYEQYF.